The 13 T cell receptor beta chains below all came from one sample that was sequenced in a study of T cells in pancreatic ductal adenocarcinoma (dated by TCRdb to 2016 to 2017). Libraries were made using the immunoSEQ multiplex PCR assay. TCRdb carries this immuneACCESS record with in-frame sequences only. Its versions omit some clonotypes, under half of them owing to an unresolved V gene in the studies checked, with the rest unexplained. The sample has 4,500 to 5,000 clones on record, about 88% of them singletons. Roughly 6% of the sample belongs to the ten largest clones. The selected pancreatic ductal adenocarcinoma patients had received surgery without neoadjuvant therapy. Sequencing was done on a sample of pancreatic tumor tissue. Source of these receptors: a human donor with pancreatic ductal adenocarcinoma.

This CDR3 is CAIGTVRELFF. CDR3 bases: TGTGCCATCGGGACAGTGCGGGAGCTGTTTTTT. The V and J genes are TRBV10-3 and TRBJ2-2; 7 bases agree with TRBD1. CDR1 is ENHRY, CDR2 SYGVKD, per germline. This CDR3 region has 11 residues. The J segment lost 9 bases and the V segment lost 8 bases, leaving 3 bases of the junction unmatched.

The chain uses TRBV6-7 and TRBJ1-5; a possible D gene is TRBD1 (6 bases). TRBV6-7 carries the ORF label, with uncertain function. The CDR3 is 13 amino acids. With 10 bases removed from V and 2 bases from J, the gap between germline ends came to 12 bases. CDR3 nucleotides: TGTGCCAACCGAACAGGGTGCAATCAGCCCCAGCATTTT. As protein: CANRTGCNQPQHF.

V gene TRBV5-1 combines with J gene TRBJ2-7; 8 nucleotides match TRBD2. Losses at the gene ends were 2 bases for V and 2 bases for J; bases not matched to a gene: 3. CDR1 is SGHRS and CDR2 is YFSETQ in the germline V gene. This CDR3 is 14 amino acids long. This chain's CDR3 is CASSLGGGTYEQYF. The CDR3 nucleotides are TGCGCCAGCAGCTTAGGCGGGGGGACCTACGAGCAGTACTTC.

Note on this clone: The identical CDR3 is also encoded by other nucleotide sequences in the sample. The CDR3 DNA reads as TGCGCCAGCAGCCCTGACAGGGGTCGGAACACTGAAGCTTTCTTT. Protein product: CASSPDRGRNTEAFF. The chain has TRBV5-1 and TRBJ1-1; 8 bases match TRBD1. After removal of 4 bases from V and 1 base from J, the junction contained 6 bases not matched to a gene. The CDR3 has 15 residues. From germline, CDR1 is SGHRS and CDR2 YFSETQ.

The rearrangement joins TRBV4-1 to TRBJ1-5, with TRBD1 as a possible D gene (5 bases). Germline V CDR1 and CDR2: MGHRA, YSYEKL. V was pared by 3 bases and J by 3 bases, with 15 bases between. The CDR3 is 16 amino acids. DNA for the CDR3: TGCGCCAGCAGCCAGAATATCAGGGAACACAATCAGCCCCAGCATTTT. Its protein product is CASSQNIREHNQPQHF.

The chain joins TRBV7-8 to TRBJ2-5; D is possibly TRBD1 (8 bases). CDR3 length equals 16 residues. V lost 5 bases and J lost 2, with 18 bases in between. The germline gives CDR1 SGHVS, CDR2 FQNEAQ. The CDR3 DNA sequence: TGTGCCAGCAGCAGAACAGGGGGGAGGGGTCAAGAGACCCAGTACTTC. Its translation is CASSRTGGRGQETQYF.

The genes are TRBV2 and TRBJ2-5, with 9 bases aligning to TRBD2. The CDR3 runs to 15 residues. CDR1 is SNHLY, CDR2 FYNNEI, per germline. V shed 11 bases, J shed 4 bases, and the junction held 14 bases outside the gene matches. The CDR3 DNA reads as TGTGCCCCTCGGGTAGCGGGAGCCAACCGAGAGACCCAGTACTTC. Translation gives CAPRVAGANRETQYF.

The rearrangement joins TRBV19 to TRBJ2-7; TRBD2 agrees at 14 bases. CDR1 and CDR2 from the germline V gene are LNHDA and SQIVND (reference sequence). The CDR3 runs to 15 residues. J was trimmed by 6 bases and V by 4 bases; bases with no gene match: 5. CDR3 nucleotides: TGTGCCAGTAGTACCGGACTAGCGGGAGGTGGCGAGCAGTACTTC. Its protein product is CASSTGLAGGGEQYF.

This clone was recorded once. The V call is TRBV5-1, the J call TRBJ2-7; tentatively, D is TRBD2 (5 bases). Looked up from germline, CDR1 is SGHRS and CDR2 is YFSETQ. This CDR3 is built from 13 residues. V lost 4 bases and J 2 bases, leaving 10 bases between the germline ends. The chain's CDR3 is CASSRGPTYEQYF. CDR3 coding DNA: TGCGCCAGCAGCCGAGGGCCCACCTACGAGCAGTACTTC.

CDR3 coding DNA: TGTGCCAGCAGCCCCGGGGCCCCAAATATTTATGGCTACACCTTC. Protein: CASSPGAPNIYGYTF. V and J are TRBV7-8 and TRBJ1-2; tentatively, D is TRBD1 (5 bases). Germline V gene sequence: CDR1 SGHVS, CDR2 FQNEAQ. This CDR3 has 15 amino acids. The V end was cut by 5 bases, the J end by 5 bases, with 18 bases between. Drawing the rest from reference TRBV7-8 and TRBJ1-2, the complete variable domain is GAGVSQSPRYKVAKRGQDVALRCDPISGHVSLFWYQQALGQGPEFLTYFQNEAQLDKSGLPSDRFFAERPEGSVSTLKIQRTQQEDSAVYLCASSPGAPNIYGYTFGSGTRLTVV.

The chain is built from TRBV11-2 and TRBJ1-1; D remains ambiguous. V lost 3 bases and J lost 1, with 9 bases in between. This CDR3 is 14 amino acids long. The germline gives CDR1 SGHAT, CDR2 FQNNGV. In DNA, the CDR3 is TGTGCCAGCAGCTTGGTGGCAGGGAACACTGAAGCTTTCTTT. Translation: CASSLVAGNTEAFF.

This chain uses TRBV19 with TRBJ2-5, with unresolved D. V was cut by 3 bases and J by 6 bases, with 11 bases left in between. This CDR3 contains 13 residues. In germline, CDR1 is LNHDA, CDR2 SQIVND (reference sequence). The CDR3 DNA is TGTGCCAGTAGTATGTTGGTCTCTAAGACCCAGTACTTC. It codes for CASSMLVSKTQYF.

The rearrangement joins TRBV11-2 to TRBJ2-5, with no clear D. This CDR3 is 17 amino acids long. The germline CDR1 and CDR2 sequences are SGHAT and FQNNGV. V was trimmed by 1 base and J by 0 bases, leaving 15 bases between them. The CDR3 coding sequence is TGTGCCAGCAGCTTAGGTCTGAGCGAAATGTACCAAGAGACCCAGTACTTC. Translating it yields CASSLGLSEMYQETQYF.